What follows are 10 T cell receptor beta chains derived from one specimen sequenced in a study of PD-L1 blockade in urothelial cancer. Time point denoted: pretreatment peripheral blood. Sequencing used immunoSEQ multiplex PCR; TCRdb keeps in-frame clones, though not all of them. In the table there are 30,000 to 40,000 clones, 84% of which are singletons. Sequenced material: PBMCs, taken around atezolizumab (anti-PD-L1) treatment. All receptors derive from a man aged 55 to 70 with urothelial cancer.

The chain carries TRBV7-9 and TRBJ2-3, with 10 bases identical to TRBD2. The CDR3 runs to 14 residues. Unmatched junction bases numbered 1, after V lost 1 base and J lost 6 bases. Germline V gene data show CDR1 as SEHNR and CDR2 as FQNEAQ (reference sequence). CDR3 in amino acids: CASSLEAGGDTQYF. The DNA of the CDR3 is TGTGCCAGCAGCTTAGAAGCGGGAGGGGATACGCAGTATTTT.

In its sample, this clone was seen once. The chain recombines TRBV21-1 with TRBJ2-6; the DNA was not compared with TRBD2, the D call given in the table. TRBV21-1 is tagged as a pseudogene. The CDR3 length is 18 residues. CDR3 protein: CASSKDEAALPGANVLTF. The CDR3 DNA reads as TGTGCCAGCAGCAAAGACGAGGCAGCCCTCCCTGGGGCCAACGTCCTGACTTTC.

This sequence joins TRBV7-2 and TRBJ2-7; possibly TRBD2 for D (5 bases). The germline V and J ends were trimmed by 3 bases and 0 bases, with 9 bases remaining between them. The length of the CDR3 is 14 residues. Germline V lookup: CDR1 SGHTA, CDR2 FQGNSA. CDR3 in amino acids: CASSFGGSSYEQYF. CDR3 sequence (DNA): TGTGCCAGCAGCTTCGGAGGCAGCTCCTACGAGCAGTACTTC.

Concerning this clone itself: The junction does not match germline at one end; this may be a read error. The V and J genes are TRBV7-7 and TRBJ2-7; maybe TRBD2 (6 bases). The germline CDR1 and CDR2 sequences are SSHAT and FNYEAQ (reference sequence). The CDR3 extends over 14 amino acids. CDR3 nucleotide sequence: TGTGCTAGCAGCCTTAGCCCCGGGACTGAGGAGCAGTACTTC. This codes for CASSLSPGTEEQYF.

This chain links TRBV27 with TRBJ2-3, with D possibly TRBD2 on 5 matching bases. Germline loops: CDR1 MNHEY, CDR2 SMNVEV (reference sequence). The CDR3 is 15 residues long. V gave up 4 bases and J gave up 5 bases, with 16 bases separating them. The CDR3 DNA sequence: TGTGCCAGCAGTTACTTCGGGGAGAGAGGAGATACGCAGTATTTT. Translated: CASSYFGERGDTQYF.

This sequence joins TRBV5-1 and TRBJ1-5; no reliable D call. The CDR3 is made up of 14 amino acids. Trimming pared 3 bases from V and 2 bases from J, leaving 9 bases between. The germline V gene has CDR1 SGHRS and CDR2 YFSETQ. This chain's CDR3 is CASSSGLGNQPQHF. The CDR3 DNA is TGCGCCAGCAGCTCCGGACTGGGCAATCAGCCCCAGCATTTT.

The chain couples TRBV15 to TRBJ1-1; TRBD1 is a possible D gene (6 bases). The CDR3 contains 17 residues. Germline V gene lookup returns CDR1 LNHNV and CDR2 YYDKDF (reference sequence). Trimming removed 0 bases from V and 1 base from J, with 15 bases in between. CDR3 coding DNA: TGTGCCACCAGCAGAGATGGGGCACAGGGAGAGAACACTGAAGCTTTCTTT. Translating it yields CATSRDGAQGENTEAFF.

The chain is built from TRBV5-1 and TRBJ1-2; D gene unclear. There are 14 residues in the CDR3. Germline CDR1 reads SGHRS; CDR2 reads YFSETQ. V shed 1 base and J shed 4 bases, with 11 bases lying between them. CDR3 residues: CASSLPSVSYGYTF. The CDR3 bases are TGCGCCAGCAGCTTGCCCTCGGTGAGCTATGGCTACACCTTC.

This rearrangement joins TRBV18 to TRBJ2-1; the D gene is possibly TRBD2 (6 bases). Per germline, CDR1 KGHSH and CDR2 LQKENI. With 6 bases removed from V and 9 bases from J, the gap between germline ends came to 15 bases. The CDR3 totals 13 residues. The CDR3 DNA follows: TGTGCCAGCTCCCTCACCGGGAGTGGTGAGCAGTTCTTC. Translation gives CASSLTGSGEQFF.

This chain connects TRBV5-4 to TRBJ2-5; the match to TRBD2 covers 7 bases. The CDR3 covers 15 residues. Per germline, CDR1 SGHNT and CDR2 YYREEE (reference sequence). The V gene end was trimmed by 1 base and the J gene end by 1 base; junction bases not matched to a gene: 4. This CDR3 is CASSLILAAQETQYF. The DNA of the CDR3 is TGTGCCAGCAGCTTGATCCTAGCGGCCCAAGAGACCCAGTACTTC.